This passage covers 23 T cell receptor beta chains from one sample sequenced in a study of T cell changes during pregnancy in multiple sclerosis. Data came from immunoSEQ multiplex PCR; TCRdb stores just in-frame clones and leaves some out. The repertoire consists of approximately 61,000 clones, with approximately 88% occurring once and the leading ten covering less than 2%. The sequences come from peripheral blood, collected in the first trimester of pregnancy. Every receptor here comes from a female donor with multiple sclerosis, enrolled in a pregnancy study.

The rearrangement joins TRBV5-1 to TRBJ2-5, with 11 bases identical to TRBD2. V lost 1 base and J lost 5; bases outside the gene matches: 10. This CDR3 is 17 amino acids long. Per the germline V gene, CDR1 is SGHRS and CDR2 is YFSETQ. For the CDR3, the DNA is TGCGCCAGCAGCTTGACCCTAGCGGGAGGAATCCAGGAGACCCAGTACTTC. Its translation is CASSLTLAGGIQETQYF.

This chain links TRBV9 with TRBJ2-3; no clear D gene. The CDR3 has 13 amino acids. V lost 6 bases to trimming and J lost 1 base, with 9 bases between them. Germline values: CDR1 SGDLS, CDR2 YYNGEE. The CDR3 nucleotides read TGTGCCAGCACCCAACGGGGCACAGATACGCAGTATTTT. Amino acids: CASTQRGTDTQYF. The full variable domain, in which reference TRBV9 and TRBJ2-3 provide the parts outside the CDR3, is DSGVTQTPKHLITATGQRVTLRCSPRSGDLSVYWYQQSLDQGLQFLIQYYNGEERAKGNILERFSAQQFPDLHSELNLSSLELGDSALYFCASTQRGTDTQYFGPGTRLTVL.

V and J are TRBV5-6 and TRBJ2-7, with 9 nucleotides matching TRBD1. Germline V gives CDR1 SGHDT, CDR2 YYEEEE. The CDR3 runs to 14 residues. V dropped 0 bases and J dropped 6; count of bases not matched to a gene: 4. The CDR3 region has the DNA TGTGCCAGCAGCTTGGCTACAGGGGGCAGCGAGCAGTACTTC. Translation gives CASSLATGGSEQYF.

The V and J genes are TRBV19 and TRBJ2-3; 8 nucleotides align to TRBD2. Germline CDR1 reads LNHDA; CDR2 reads SQIVND (reference sequence). The junction had 4 bases not matched to a gene; V was cut back by 1 base and J by 1 base. The CDR3 is 16 residues long. CDR3 sequence reads: CASSIGTSSRTDTQYF. CDR3 nucleotides: TGTGCCAGTAGTATAGGGACTAGCAGCCGCACAGATACGCAGTATTTT. Looking up the rest from reference TRBV19 and TRBJ2-3 gives the full variable domain: DGGITQSPKYLFRKEGQNVTLSCEQNLNHDAMYWYRQDPGQGLRLIYYSQIVNDFQKGDIAEGYSVSREKKESFPLTVTSAQKNPTAFYLCASSIGTSSRTDTQYFGPGTRLTVL.

The chain joins TRBV4-2 to TRBJ2-7; TRBD2 matches 10 bases. This CDR3 contains 16 residues. Losses at the gene ends were 0 bases for V and 3 bases for J; bases not matched to a gene: 5. The germline gives CDR1 LGHNA, CDR2 YNFKEQ. The CDR3 sequence is CASSQEIWTSGYEQYF. The CDR3 bases are TGTGCCAGCAGCCAAGAAATTTGGACTAGCGGCTACGAGCAGTACTTC.

CDR3 sequence (DNA): TGTGCCAGCAGCTTCGAGTCAGGCCTCCAAGGTGGCTACACCTTC. It yields the protein CASSFESGLQGGYTF. This rearrangement joins TRBV7-3 to TRBJ1-2; D call uncertain. The CDR3 totals 15 residues. V lost 3 bases, J lost 7 bases, and 18 bases lay in between. Looked up from germline, CDR1 is SGHTA and CDR2 is FQGTGA. Supplemented by reference TRBV7-3 and TRBJ1-2, the full variable domain reads GAGVSQTPSNKVTEKGKYVELRCDPISGHTALYWYRQSLGQGPEFLIYFQGTGAADDSGLPNDRFFAVRPEGSVSTLKIQRTERGDSAVYLCASSFESGLQGGYTFGSGTRLTVV.

The chain is built from TRBV2 and TRBJ2-7; 10 nucleotides agree with TRBD1. J gave up 2 bases and V 0 bases, and 1 base lay outside the gene matches. This CDR3 contains 15 residues. Looked up from germline, CDR1 is SNHLY and CDR2 is FYNNEI. The chain's CDR3 is CASSEAGQGAYEQYF. The CDR3 region has the DNA TGTGCCAGCAGTGAAGCAGGACAGGGGGCCTACGAGCAGTACTTC. The variable domain in full, with the rest retrieved from reference TRBV2 and TRBJ2-7, is EPEVTQTPSHQVTQMGQEVILRCVPISNHLYFYWYRQILGQKVEFLVSFYNNEISEKSEIFDDQFSVERPDGSNFTLKIRSTKLEDSAMYFCASSEAGQGAYEQYFGPGTRLTVT.

The CDR3 DNA sequence: TGCGCCAGCAGCCAAGAAGAAGGCGGGACAGGGGACCTCTCTGGAAACACCATATATTTT. It codes for CASSQEEGGTGDLSGNTIYF. The chain is built from TRBV4-1 and TRBJ1-3; 10 nucleotides match TRBD1. Unmatched junction bases numbered 11, after V lost 0 bases and J lost 0 bases. Per the germline V gene, CDR1 is MGHRA and CDR2 is YSYEKL. The CDR3 is 20 amino acids.

The gene calls are TRBV4-3 and TRBJ1-5; TRBD1 agrees at 7 bases. CDR3 length: 14 amino acids. Trimming cost V 4 bases and J 3 bases; bases outside gene matches: 3. The germline V gene encodes CDR1 LGHNA and CDR2 YSLEER. The DNA for the CDR3 is TGCGCCAGCAGCCCTCAGGGGGTCAATCAGCCCCAGCATTTT. Its protein product is CASSPQGVNQPQHF.

The V call is TRBV5-1, the J call TRBJ1-1; 7 bases line up with TRBD1. Germline CDR1 is SGHRS and CDR2 is YFSETQ. Losses at the gene ends were 4 bases for V and 0 bases for J; bases not matched to a gene: 15. CDR3 length equals 18 residues. This chain's CDR3 is CASSATMTGYQVNTEAFF. The CDR3 nucleotides read TGCGCCAGCAGCGCCACCATGACAGGGTATCAAGTGAACACTGAAGCTTTCTTT.

The rearrangement joins TRBV7-9 to TRBJ2-5; TRBD1 is a possible D gene (5 bases). Germline CDR1 reads SEHNR; CDR2 reads FQNEAQ (reference sequence). V lost 5 bases, J lost 2 bases, and 12 bases lay in between. This CDR3 is built from 14 residues. Here the CDR3 reads CASSQIREQETQYF. In nucleotides, the CDR3 is TGTGCCAGCAGCCAAATCAGGGAACAAGAGACCCAGTACTTC.

The chain carries TRBV9 and TRBJ1-6; 11 nucleotides agree with TRBD1. Germline V gene data show CDR1 as SGDLS and CDR2 as YYNGEE. This CDR3 has 18 residues. J lost 8 bases, V lost 3 bases, and 13 bases had no gene match. Here the CDR3 reads CASSDGQGAKGGYSPLHF. For the CDR3, the DNA is TGTGCCAGCAGCGATGGACAGGGGGCCAAGGGAGGTTATTCACCCCTCCACTTT.

J is TRBJ2-3 and V is TRBV7-2, with TRBD2 matching 10 bases. V lost 5 bases, J lost 0 bases, and 5 bases stayed unmatched. The CDR3 loop spans 16 amino acids. Germline assignment: CDR1 SGHTA and CDR2 FQGNSA. In DNA form, the CDR3 reads TGTGCCAGCAGCCGTATAGCGGGAGGAAGCACAGATACGCAGTATTTT. Its protein product is CASSRIAGGSTDTQYF.

DNA for the CDR3: TGTGCCAGCAGCCCGACGACAGGAGCCTGGGGGAAACTGTTTTTT. Translation gives CASSPTTGAWGKLFF. The V and J genes are TRBV11-2 and TRBJ1-4; D is perhaps TRBD1 (6 bases). The CDR3 is 15 amino acids. Germline loops: CDR1 SGHAT, CDR2 FQNNGV. V lost 5 bases and J 11 bases, leaving 21 bases between the germline ends.

The chain joins TRBV7-9 to TRBJ2-5; D may be TRBD1 (6 bases). The germline V gene encodes CDR1 SEHNR and CDR2 FQNEAQ (reference sequence). The CDR3 extends over 14 amino acids. The V end was cut by 4 bases, the J end by 0 bases, with 9 bases between. This CDR3 reads CASSSRTDQETQYF. Here the CDR3 DNA reads TGTGCCAGCAGCTCCAGGACAGACCAAGAGACCCAGTACTTC.

The chain couples TRBV10-2 to TRBJ2-7, with D perhaps TRBD1 (6 bases). The length of the CDR3 is 14 residues. Germline CDR1 WSHSY, CDR2 SAAADI. Trimming cost V 2 bases and J 4 bases, with 12 bases left between them. The CDR3 sequence is CASSETGPSYEQYF. In nucleotides, the CDR3 is TGCGCCAGCAGTGAGACAGGGCCCTCTTACGAGCAGTACTTC.

The chain recombines TRBV18 with TRBJ1-2; the D is unclear. V lost 6 bases and J lost 2, with 16 bases in between. CDR1 and CDR2 from the germline V gene are KGHSH and LQKENI. The CDR3 is made up of 15 amino acids. Here the CDR3 DNA reads TGTGCCAGCTCGCCAGGCCCCGCACCGAACTATGGCTACACCTTC. It is translated as CASSPGPAPNYGYTF.

The V and J genes are TRBV10-3 and TRBJ2-7, with 13 positions matching TRBD2. This CDR3 has 14 residues. J gave up 9 bases and V 10 bases, and 12 bases lay outside the gene matches. CDR1 is ENHRY, CDR2 SYGVKD, per germline. CDR3 in DNA: TGTGCCACCTTAACCACTAGCGGGAGGGCCGTGCAGTACTTC. It is translated as CATLTTSGRAVQYF.

This chain joins TRBV7-2 and TRBJ2-3; the match to TRBD2 covers 11 bases. This CDR3 is built from 17 residues. From germline, CDR1 is SGHTA and CDR2 FQGNSA. With V trimmed by 0 bases and J by 4 bases, 6 bases remained unmatched. The DNA for the CDR3 is TGTGCCAGCAGCTTAGCAATACTAGCGGGAGTTTCAGATACGCAGTATTTT. Protein product: CASSLAILAGVSDTQYF.

This clone was seen a single time. The V gene is TRBV10-2, the J gene TRBJ2-1; the D gene is possibly TRBD2 (6 bases). Germline lookup yields CDR1 WSHSY and CDR2 SAAADI. The CDR3 is 15 residues long. Trimming left V 8 bases short and J 5 bases short, with 19 bases between. DNA for the CDR3: TGCGCCAGCCTGAGGAGGGTAGCGTTTCACAATGAGCAGTTCTTC. Its protein product is CASLRRVAFHNEQFF.

The DNA for the CDR3 is TGTGCCAGCAGCTTGGGTGGGGGGGACTACTCCTACGAGCAGTACTTC. Its protein is CASSLGGGDYSYEQYF. V and J are TRBV5-4 and TRBJ2-7; TRBD2 agrees at 7 bases. CDR3 size: 16 residues. Germline V gene lookup returns CDR1 SGHNT and CDR2 YYREEE (reference sequence). J was trimmed by 0 bases and V by 0 bases; bases with no gene match: 6. The full variable domain, completed using reference TRBV5-4 and TRBJ2-7, is ETGVTQSPTHLIKTRGQQVTLRCSSQSGHNTVSWYQQALGQGPQFIFQYYREEENGRGNFPPRFSGLQFPNYSSELNVNALELDDSALYLCASSLGGGDYSYEQYFGPGTRLTVT.

The chain is built from TRBV6-4 and TRBJ2-3; 7 nucleotides align to TRBD2. CDR3 size: 15 residues. Germline V gene data show CDR1 as MRHNA and CDR2 as SNTAGT. The V and J ends lost 2 bases and 3 bases, in that order; junction bases with no gene match: 5. The DNA of the CDR3 is TGTGCCAGCAGTGACAGAGCGGGAACTACAGATACGCAGTATTTT. Amino acids: CASSDRAGTTDTQYF.

The CDR3 DNA sequence: TGTGCTAGTGGCTCCTCTGGTGGGCCCCGGGGGACGCAGTATTTT. This translates into CASGSSGGPRGTQYF. V and J are TRBV12-5 and TRBJ2-3, with TRBD2 as a possible D gene (6 bases). V shed 6 bases and J shed 9 bases, with 22 bases lying between them. The CDR3 totals 15 residues. Germline V lookup: CDR1 LGHNT, CDR2 FRNRAP.